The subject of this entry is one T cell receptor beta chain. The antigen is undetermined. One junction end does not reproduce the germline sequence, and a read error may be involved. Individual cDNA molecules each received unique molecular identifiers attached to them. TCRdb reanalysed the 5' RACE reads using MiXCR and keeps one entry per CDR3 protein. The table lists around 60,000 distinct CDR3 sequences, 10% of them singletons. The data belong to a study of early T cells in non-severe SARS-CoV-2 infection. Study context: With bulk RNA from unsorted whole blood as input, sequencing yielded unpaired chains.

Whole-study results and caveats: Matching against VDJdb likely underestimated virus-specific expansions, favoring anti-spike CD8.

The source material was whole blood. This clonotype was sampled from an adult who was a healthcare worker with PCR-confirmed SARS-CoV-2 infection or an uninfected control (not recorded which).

The DNA for the CDR3 is TGTGCCAGCACCTTAGGAGGACAGCCGAATGAAAAACTGTTTTTT. Residues: CASTLGGQPNEKLFF. The chain couples TRBV7-2 to TRBJ1-4; weak D call: TRBD1 (6 bases). From germline, CDR1 is SGHTA and CDR2 FQGNSA. The CDR3 has 15 residues.